The 30 T cell receptor beta chains below were found in one sample sequenced in a study of early T cells in non-severe SARS-CoV-2 infection. MiXCR, applied by TCRdb to the 5' RACE reads, yields one record per CDR3 protein. This table has 55,000 to 75,000 distinct CDR3 sequences, roughly 8.4% appearing once. The sequenced sample was whole blood. Receptors were obtained from an adult who was a healthcare worker with PCR-confirmed SARS-CoV-2 infection or an uninfected control (not recorded which).

This clonotype was recorded a few times. This rearrangement joins TRBV11-2 to TRBJ1-2, with 8 nucleotides matching TRBD1. This CDR3 contains 15 residues. CDR1 and CDR2 from the germline V gene are SGHAT and FQNNGV. J was trimmed by 4 bases and V by 1 base; bases with no gene match: 5. The CDR3 spells CASSLAAGGFYGYTF. In DNA form, the CDR3 reads TGTGCCAGCAGCTTAGCGGCAGGGGGCTTCTATGGCTACACCTTC. The complete variable domain, with remaining parts taken from reference TRBV11-2 and TRBJ1-2, reads EAGVAQSPRYKIIEKRQSVAFWCNPISGHATLYWYQQILGQGPKLLIQFQNNGVVDDSQLPKDRFSAERLKGVDSTLKIQPAKLEDSAVYLCASSLAAGGFYGYTFGSGTRLTVV.

In its sample, this clonotype was seen many times. The V gene is TRBV25-1, the J gene TRBJ2-1, with TRBD1 identical over 8 bases. V shed 4 bases, J shed 5 bases, and the junction held 10 bases outside the gene matches. This CDR3 has 16 amino acids. From germline, CDR1 is MGHDK and CDR2 SYGVNS. CDR3 in amino acids: CASSGAWTGWDNEQFF. CDR3 DNA sequence: TGTGCCAGCAGTGGCGCCTGGACAGGGTGGGACAATGAGCAGTTCTTC.

This clonotype was seen many times. CDR3 DNA: TGTGCCAGCAGTGAACCTGACCGGAGGGATACGCAGTATTTT. Encoded protein: CASSEPDRRDTQYF. V is TRBV25-1 and J is TRBJ2-3; TRBD2 is a possible D gene (5 bases). V was cut by 2 bases and J by 6 bases, with 12 bases left in between. Germline lookup yields CDR1 MGHDK and CDR2 SYGVNS. This CDR3 has 14 residues.

This clonotype occurred many times. This sequence joins TRBV5-5 and TRBJ1-1; a possible D gene is TRBD1 (5 bases). CDR1 and CDR2 (germline): SGHKS, YYEKEE (reference sequence). The V gene lost 0 bases and the J gene lost 2 bases, with 14 bases spanning the gap. This CDR3 comprises 16 residues. CDR3 DNA: TGTGCCAGCAGCTTGGACACAGGCTACGTCAACACTGAAGCTTTCTTT. Encoded protein: CASSLDTGYVNTEAFF. The full variable domain, with the rest looked up from reference TRBV5-5 and TRBJ1-1, is DAGVTQSPTHLIKTRGQQVTLRCSPISGHKSVSWYQQVLGQGPQFIFQYYEKEERGRGNFPDRFSARQFPNYSSELNVNALLLGDSALYLCASSLDTGYVNTEAFFGQGTRLTVV.

Only a few counts were recorded for this clonotype. The V call is TRBV24-1, the J call TRBJ2-2, with TRBD2 matching 7 bases. The CDR3 consists of 14 residues. The germline CDR1 and CDR2 sequences are KGHDR and SFDVKD. V was clipped by 7 bases and J by 5 bases; unmatched bases: 6. The CDR3 loop is CATSPGGLTGELFF. In DNA form, the CDR3 reads TGTGCCACCAGCCCCGGGGGGTTAACCGGGGAGCTGTTTTTT.

The chain links TRBV7-3 to TRBJ2-1; 14 nucleotides agree with TRBD2. The CDR3 totals 16 residues. Germline CDR1 SGHTA, CDR2 FQGTGA. J lost 7 bases, V lost 3 bases, and 5 bases had no gene match. CDR3 loop: CASSFAGTSGRNEQFF. The CDR3, as DNA: TGTGCCAGCAGCTTCGCCGGGACTAGCGGGAGAAATGAGCAGTTCTTC.

The genes are TRBV19 and TRBJ2-2, with TRBD1 matching 8 bases. CDR3 length equals 15 residues. The V segment lost 5 bases and the J segment 6 bases; nucleotides outside the gene matches: 8. Per the germline V gene, CDR1 is LNHDA and CDR2 is SQIVND (reference sequence). The CDR3 DNA reads TGTGCCAGTAGTTTCGGGACAGGTGTGTCCGGGGAGCTGTTTTTT. Protein: CASSFGTGVSGELFF.

By sample fraction, this clonotype is medium-sized. The chain links TRBV18 to TRBJ2-1; no clear D. The CDR3 totals 12 residues. CDR1 is KGHSH and CDR2 is LQKENI in the germline V gene. The V end lost 3 bases, the J end lost 9 bases, and 9 bases lay between the germline ends. CDR3 sequence: CASSPELSEQFF. The CDR3 DNA reads TGTGCCAGCTCACCCGAACTCAGTGAGCAGTTCTTC.

In its sample, this clonotype was seen a few times. The genes are TRBV5-1 and TRBJ2-7, with 9 bases matching TRBD2. There are 15 residues in the CDR3. V lost 4 bases and J lost 7; bases outside the gene matches: 12. The germline V gene has CDR1 SGHRS and CDR2 YFSETQ. Here the CDR3 reads CASSPAGGLQHEQYF. The CDR3, as DNA: TGCGCCAGCAGCCCAGCGGGAGGCCTCCAGCATGAGCAGTACTTC.

This clonotype was seen at least ten times. This sequence joins TRBV18 and TRBJ1-1; D is unresolved. The CDR3 totals 13 residues. V lost 2 bases and J 7 bases, leaving 11 bases between the germline ends. Germline-derived CDR1 and CDR2 are KGHSH and LQKENI. In DNA form, the CDR3 reads TGTGCCAGCTCACCATCGATCCATTATGAAGCTTTCTTT. It is translated as CASSPSIHYEAFF.

This clonotype appeared once. V gene TRBV2 combines with J gene TRBJ2-3; D is unclear. This CDR3 region has 16 residues. Germline CDR1 reads SNHLY; CDR2 reads FYNNEI. Trimming cost V 7 bases and J 2 bases, with 19 bases left between them. The CDR3 is CASITSPGTFTDTQYF. The CDR3 DNA reads TGTGCCAGCATCACGAGCCCGGGCACGTTCACAGATACGCAGTATTTT.

The table lists this clonotype with many counts. The chain combines TRBV7-2 with TRBJ2-1, with a tentative D call TRBD2 (6 bases). Deletions cut 0 bases from V and 2 bases from J, with 14 bases between. Germline CDR1 SGHTA, CDR2 FQGNSA. The length of the CDR3 is 17 residues. The CDR3 is CASSLAGGNHPYNEQFF. CDR3 DNA: TGTGCCAGCAGCTTAGCGGGCGGGAATCATCCCTACAATGAGCAGTTCTTC.

This clonotype was found a few times. The V gene is TRBV7-6, the J gene TRBJ2-2; 12 bases are a match to TRBD2. V was clipped by 5 bases and J by 5 bases; unmatched bases: 9. The CDR3 runs 17 residues. The germline V gene has CDR1 SGHVS and CDR2 FNYEAQ. The CDR3 bases are TGTGCCAGCAGCCAGCGGCTAGCGGGAGGGCCTACCGGGGAGCTGTTTTTT. It translates to CASSQRLAGGPTGELFF.

This clonotype was counted a few times. A much larger clone differs from this one at a single base, so this may be a read error. V and J are TRBV7-9 and TRBJ2-3; the match to TRBD2 covers 7 bases. This CDR3 comprises 13 residues. V trimming: 2 bases; J trimming: 4 bases; junction bases outside the gene matches: 0. CDR1 is SEHNR, CDR2 FQNEAQ, per germline (reference sequence). CDR3: CASSLSGADTQYF. The CDR3 nucleotides are TGTGCCAGCAGCTTAAGCGGGGCAGATACGCAGTATTTT. Looking up the rest from reference TRBV7-9 and TRBJ2-3 gives the full variable domain: DTGVSQNPRHKITKRGQNVTFRCDPISEHNRLYWYRQTLGQGPEFLTYFQNEAQLEKSRLLSDRFSAERPKGSFSTLEIQRTEQGDSAMYLCASSLSGADTQYFGPGTRLTVL.

This clonotype has only a few counts. The V and J genes are TRBV28 and TRBJ2-5; D perhaps matches TRBD2 (5 bases). Germline V gene lookup returns CDR1 MDHEN and CDR2 SYDVKM. V lost 6 bases and J 2 bases, leaving 13 bases between the germline ends. The length of the CDR3 is 14 residues. Here the CDR3 DNA reads TGTGCCAGCAGCCTCGGGGAGAGTCAAGAGACCCAGTACTTC. Translated: CASSLGESQETQYF.

V and J are TRBV20-1 and TRBJ2-7, with 7 bases that match TRBD1. Germline V gives CDR1 DFQATT, CDR2 SNEGSKA (reference sequence). Trimming at V came to 6 bases and at J to 1 base, leaving 9 bases not matched to a gene. This CDR3 is built from 14 residues. The CDR3 region is CSAVPGQTSYEQYF. CDR3 sequence (DNA): TGCAGTGCAGTCCCGGGACAGACTTCCTACGAGCAGTACTTC.

This clonotype was picked up many times. The rearrangement uses TRBV6-5 and TRBJ2-6; 8 nucleotides line up with TRBD1. The CDR3 spans 16 residues. Germline assignment: CDR1 MNHEY and CDR2 SVGAGI. Losses at the gene ends were 6 bases for V and 2 bases for J; bases not matched to a gene: 6. The CDR3 nucleotides are TGTGCCAGCAGGGAAGAACAGGGGGCTGGGGCCAACGTCCTGACTTTC. Translation gives CASREEQGAGANVLTF.

The rearrangement joins TRBV7-2 to TRBJ2-3, with 7 nucleotides matching TRBD2. There are 14 residues in the CDR3. The junction had 7 bases not matched to a gene; V was cut back by 4 bases and J by 6 bases. Germline V CDR1 and CDR2: SGHTA, FQGNSA. The CDR3 loop is CASSSGLVMDTQYF. The DNA for the CDR3 is TGTGCCAGCAGCTCAGGACTAGTAATGGATACGCAGTATTTT.

This clonotype was picked up a small number of times. V usage is TRBV20-1 and J usage is TRBJ2-7; D not resolved. Germline values: CDR1 DFQATT, CDR2 SNEGSKA (reference sequence). V was shortened by 2 bases and J by 6 bases, with 14 bases between the two germline ends. The CDR3 runs to 13 residues. The CDR3 bases are TGCAGTGCTAGACCCCCGGCGGTTCCCGAGCAGTACTTC. It codes for CSARPPAVPEQYF.

J is TRBJ2-5 and V is TRBV4-2; perhaps TRBD2 as D (5 bases). Germline CDR1 reads LGHNA; CDR2 reads YNFKEQ. V was cut by 0 bases and J by 5 bases, with 10 bases left in between. The CDR3 totals 14 residues. The CDR3 DNA reads TGTGCCAGCAGCCAAGATCCCGAGGGCGAGACCCAGTACTTC. Protein: CASSQDPEGETQYF.

The rearrangement uses TRBV30 and TRBJ2-7, with 8 bases matching TRBD1. Trimming removed 5 bases from V and 5 bases from J; junction bases left unmatched: 5. CDR3 size: 12 residues. Germline V CDR1 and CDR2: GTSNPN, SVGIG (reference sequence). The CDR3 sequence is CAWGQGIDEQYF. CDR3 coding DNA: TGTGCCTGGGGACAGGGAATCGACGAGCAGTACTTC.

This clonotype was recorded at least ten times. V and J are TRBV4-2 and TRBJ2-7; TRBD2 is a possible D gene (6 bases). The V end was cut by 4 bases, the J end by 2 bases, with 21 bases between. The CDR3 is 17 residues long. Germline loops: CDR1 LGHNA, CDR2 YNFKEQ. CDR3 nucleotides: TGTGCCAGCAGCCCCCGCCCCTCGACTAGTCTCCCCTACGAGCAGTACTTC. Its protein product is CASSPRPSTSLPYEQYF.

This clonotype occurred a few times. The genes are TRBV7-6 and TRBJ2-2; unclear D gene. This CDR3 spans 14 amino acids. Deletions cut 5 bases from V and 4 bases from J, with 11 bases between. The germline CDR1 and CDR2 sequences are SGHVS and FNYEAQ. CDR3: CASSPTLGTGELFF. CDR3 DNA: TGTGCCAGCAGCCCCACCTTGGGCACCGGGGAGCTGTTTTTT.

This clonotype was picked up many times. This chain connects TRBV7-2 to TRBJ2-3; tentatively, D is TRBD2 (6 bases). Germline CDR1 reads SGHTA; CDR2 reads FQGNSA. Deletions cut 5 bases from V and 6 bases from J, with 12 bases between. There are 13 residues in the CDR3. DNA for the CDR3: TGTGCCAGCAGCCCCATAGGAGGGGATACGCAGTATTTT. Amino acid sequence: CASSPIGGDTQYF.

This clonotype was seen only a few times. The CDR3 sequence is CSARERIRHEAFF. Here the CDR3 DNA reads TGCAGTGCTAGAGAAAGGATACGGCATGAAGCTTTCTTT. The gene calls are TRBV20-1 and TRBJ1-1, with D unclear. The germline gives CDR1 DFQATT, CDR2 SNEGSKA (reference sequence). V shed 0 bases and J shed 7 bases, with 12 bases lying between them. This CDR3 is 13 amino acids long.

The chain uses TRBV28 and TRBJ2-3; 7 bases match TRBD2. V was pared by 7 bases and J by 2 bases, with 6 bases of the junction left unmatched. The CDR3 sequence is 14 residues long. The germline CDR1 and CDR2 sequences are MDHEN and SYDVKM. Here the CDR3 reads CASTLGGSTDTQYF. The CDR3 region has the DNA TGTGCCAGCACCCTGGGGGGGTCCACAGATACGCAGTATTTT.

This clonotype was detected ten times or more. The rearrangement links TRBV5-4 to TRBJ2-7; TRBD1 agrees at 8 bases. V lost 3 bases to trimming and J lost 2 bases; unmatched junction nucleotides: 4. In germline, CDR1 is SGHNT, CDR2 YYREEE (reference sequence). This CDR3 spans 14 amino acids. The DNA for the CDR3 is TGTGCCAGCAGCTCGACAGGGGCCACCTACGAGCAGTACTTC. This sequence encodes CASSSTGATYEQYF. The variable domain in full, completed from reference TRBV5-4 and TRBJ2-7, reads ETGVTQSPTHLIKTRGQQVTLRCSSQSGHNTVSWYQQALGQGPQFIFQYYREEENGRGNFPPRFSGLQFPNYSSELNVNALELDDSALYLCASSSTGATYEQYFGPGTRLTVT.

This chain joins TRBV5-1 and TRBJ2-3; 9 nucleotides agree with TRBD2. The CDR3 spans 15 residues. Germline CDR1 is SGHRS and CDR2 is YFSETQ. V shed 2 bases and J 4 bases; nucleotides not matched to a gene: 5. CDR3 DNA sequence: TGCGCCAGCAGCTTAATAGCGGGAGCAGCAGATACGCAGTATTTT. This encodes CASSLIAGAADTQYF.

This clonotype came up many times. V gene TRBV5-1 combines with J gene TRBJ1-2, with a weak D call TRBD1 (5 bases). Germline-derived CDR1 and CDR2 are SGHRS and YFSETQ. CDR3 size: 14 residues. V gave up 4 bases and J gave up 6 bases, with 16 bases separating them. The CDR3 DNA sequence: TGCGCCAGCAGCCTAAAGAGGGGCCGGGATGGCTACACCTTC. Translation gives CASSLKRGRDGYTF.

This clonotype was detected ten times or more. The chain links TRBV18 to TRBJ2-3; 7 nucleotides agree with TRBD1. Per germline, CDR1 KGHSH and CDR2 LQKENI. The CDR3 contains 16 residues. V trimming: 5 bases; J trimming: 3 bases; junction bases outside the gene matches: 11. This CDR3 is CASSAPARGLTDTQYF. The CDR3 DNA reads as TGTGCCAGCTCAGCTCCGGCTAGGGGGCTAACAGATACGCAGTATTTT.